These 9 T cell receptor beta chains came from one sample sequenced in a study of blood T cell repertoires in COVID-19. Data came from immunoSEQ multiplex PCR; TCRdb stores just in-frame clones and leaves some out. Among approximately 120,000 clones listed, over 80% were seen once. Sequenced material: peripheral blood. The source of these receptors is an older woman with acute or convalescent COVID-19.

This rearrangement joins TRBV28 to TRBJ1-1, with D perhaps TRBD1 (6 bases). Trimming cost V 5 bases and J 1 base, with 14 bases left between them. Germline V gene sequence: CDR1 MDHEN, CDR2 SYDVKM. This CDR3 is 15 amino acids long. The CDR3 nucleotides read TGTGCCAGCAGTCCTCAGGGGCCAGGGAACACTGAAGCTTTCTTT. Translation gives CASSPQGPGNTEAFF.

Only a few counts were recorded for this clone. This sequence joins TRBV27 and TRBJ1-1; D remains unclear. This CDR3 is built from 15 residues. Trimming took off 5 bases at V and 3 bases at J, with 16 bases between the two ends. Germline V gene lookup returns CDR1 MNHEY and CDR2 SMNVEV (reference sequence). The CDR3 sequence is CASSQGMSGYTEAFF. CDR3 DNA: TGTGCCAGCAGTCAAGGGATGAGCGGATACACTGAAGCTTTCTTT.

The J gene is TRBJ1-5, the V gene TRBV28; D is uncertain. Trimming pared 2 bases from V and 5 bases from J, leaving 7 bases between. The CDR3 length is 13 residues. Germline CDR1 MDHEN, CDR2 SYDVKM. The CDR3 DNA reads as TGTGCCAGCAGTTTAAATTCGTATCAGCCCCAGCATTTT. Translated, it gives CASSLNSYQPQHF.

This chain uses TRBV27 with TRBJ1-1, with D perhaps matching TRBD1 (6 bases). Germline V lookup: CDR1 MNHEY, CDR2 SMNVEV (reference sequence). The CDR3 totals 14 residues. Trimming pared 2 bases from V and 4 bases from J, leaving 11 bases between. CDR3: CASSLLGRGTEAFF. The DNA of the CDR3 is TGTGCCAGCAGTTTACTGGGCAGGGGCACTGAAGCTTTCTTT.

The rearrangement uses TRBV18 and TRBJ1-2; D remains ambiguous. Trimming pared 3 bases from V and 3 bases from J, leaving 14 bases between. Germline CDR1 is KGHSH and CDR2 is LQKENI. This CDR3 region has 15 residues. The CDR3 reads CASSPAPGGDYGYTF. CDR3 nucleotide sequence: TGTGCCAGCTCACCGGCGCCAGGCGGGGACTATGGCTACACCTTC. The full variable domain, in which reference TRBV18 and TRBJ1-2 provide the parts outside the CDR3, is NAGVMQNPRHLVRRRGQEARLRCSPMKGHSHVYWYRQLPEEGLKFMVYLQKENIIDESGMPKERFSAEFPKEGPSILRIQQVVRGDSAAYFCASSPAPGGDYGYTFGSGTRLTVV.

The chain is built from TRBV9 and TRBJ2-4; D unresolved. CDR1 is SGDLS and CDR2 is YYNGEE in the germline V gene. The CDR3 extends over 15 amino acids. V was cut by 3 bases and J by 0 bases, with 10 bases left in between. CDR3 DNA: TGTGCCAGCAGCGCCAACTCCCTAGCCAAAAACATTCAGTACTTC. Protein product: CASSANSLAKNIQYF. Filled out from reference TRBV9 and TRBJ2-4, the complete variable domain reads DSGVTQTPKHLITATGQRVTLRCSPRSGDLSVYWYQQSLDQGLQFLIQYYNGEERAKGNILERFSAQQFPDLHSELNLSSLELGDSALYFCASSANSLAKNIQYFGAGTRLSVL.

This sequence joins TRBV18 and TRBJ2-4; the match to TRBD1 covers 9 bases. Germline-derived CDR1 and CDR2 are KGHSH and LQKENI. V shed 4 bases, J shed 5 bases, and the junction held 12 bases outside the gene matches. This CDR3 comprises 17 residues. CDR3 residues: CASSRPGQGWPENIQYF. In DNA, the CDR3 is TGTGCCAGCTCACGACCGGGACAGGGATGGCCGGAAAACATTCAGTACTTC.

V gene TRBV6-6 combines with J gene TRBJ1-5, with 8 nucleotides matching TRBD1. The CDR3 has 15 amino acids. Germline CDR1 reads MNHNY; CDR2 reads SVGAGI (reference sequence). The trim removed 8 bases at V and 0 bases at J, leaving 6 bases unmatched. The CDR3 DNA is TGTGCCAGCGCCCAGGGGGCATATAGCAATCAGCCCCAGCATTTT. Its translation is CASAQGAYSNQPQHF.

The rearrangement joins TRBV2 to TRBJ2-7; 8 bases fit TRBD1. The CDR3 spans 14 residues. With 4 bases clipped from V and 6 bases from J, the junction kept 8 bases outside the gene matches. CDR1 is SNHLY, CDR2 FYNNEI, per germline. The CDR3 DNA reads TGTGCCAGCAGTGGTGCAGGGGGCTTTGGCGAGCAGTACTTC. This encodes CASSGAGGFGEQYF.